This T cell receptor (beta chain) was profiled in a study of cytomegalovirus exposure and HLA in healthy donors. Study-wide points: Across HLA loci, a later analysis found differing TCR association rates, with DRB1 most and HLA-C fewest. TCR beta chains numbering 164 were designated cytomegalovirus-associated.

V lost 3 bases, J lost 2 bases, and 4 bases stayed unmatched. CDR1 MNHEY and CDR2 SVGAGI come from the germline V gene. The CDR3 has 16 residues. Of note for this clone: Its cognate antigen is unknown.

Use of 60 Vbeta and 13 Jbeta primers characterized the PCR. This table comes from immunoSEQ multiplex PCR, and its TCRdb copy is limited to in-frame clones, with some not included. This table holds 150,000 to 200,000 clones. V and J are TRBV6-5 and TRBJ2-6, with TRBD1 matching 7 bases. This receptor was taken from a man between 25 and 39 years old in good health and CMV-seronegative. Material for sequencing was PBMCs. The chain's CDR3 is CASSYRQGAGANVLTF. The CDR3, as DNA: TGTGCCAGCAGTTATCGACAGGGCGCTGGGGCCAACGTCCTGACTTTC.